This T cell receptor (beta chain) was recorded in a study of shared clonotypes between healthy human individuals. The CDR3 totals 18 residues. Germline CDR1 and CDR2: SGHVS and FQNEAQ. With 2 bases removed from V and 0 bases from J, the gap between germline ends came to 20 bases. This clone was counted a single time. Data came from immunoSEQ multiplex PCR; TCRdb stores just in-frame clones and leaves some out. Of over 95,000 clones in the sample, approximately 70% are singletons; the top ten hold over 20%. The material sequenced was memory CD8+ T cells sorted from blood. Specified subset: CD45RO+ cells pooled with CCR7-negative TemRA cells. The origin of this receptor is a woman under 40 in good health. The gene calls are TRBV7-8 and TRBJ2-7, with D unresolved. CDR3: CASSLKPPASLSSYEQYF. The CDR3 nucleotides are TGTGCCAGCAGCTTAAAACCGCCGGCGTCTCTGAGCTCCTACGAGCAGTACTTC.